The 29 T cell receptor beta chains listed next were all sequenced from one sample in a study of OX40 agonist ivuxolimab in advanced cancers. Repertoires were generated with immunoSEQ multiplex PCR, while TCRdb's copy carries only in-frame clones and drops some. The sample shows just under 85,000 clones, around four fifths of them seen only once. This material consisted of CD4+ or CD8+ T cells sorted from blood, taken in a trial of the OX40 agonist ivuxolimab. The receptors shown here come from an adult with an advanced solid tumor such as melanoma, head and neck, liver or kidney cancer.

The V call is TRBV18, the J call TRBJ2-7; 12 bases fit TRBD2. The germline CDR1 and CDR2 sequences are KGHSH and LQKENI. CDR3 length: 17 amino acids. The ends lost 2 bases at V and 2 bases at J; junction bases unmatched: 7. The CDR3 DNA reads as TGTGCCAGCTCACCAGGGGCCGGACTAGCGGGGACCTACGAGCAGTACTTC. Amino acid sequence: CASSPGAGLAGTYEQYF.

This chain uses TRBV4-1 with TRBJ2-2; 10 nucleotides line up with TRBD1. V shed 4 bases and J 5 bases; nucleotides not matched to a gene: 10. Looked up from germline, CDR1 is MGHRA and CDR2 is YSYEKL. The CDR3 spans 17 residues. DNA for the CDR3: TGCGCCAGCAGCCGGGGACCGGACAGGGGGGGGACCGGGGAGCTGTTTTTT. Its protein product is CASSRGPDRGGTGELFF.

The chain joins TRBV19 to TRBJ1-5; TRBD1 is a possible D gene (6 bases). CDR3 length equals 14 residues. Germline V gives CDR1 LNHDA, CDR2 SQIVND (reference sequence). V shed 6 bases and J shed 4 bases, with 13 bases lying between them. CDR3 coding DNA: TGTGCCAGTAGGACCGGGACACCAAATCAGCCCCAGCATTTT. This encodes CASRTGTPNQPQHF. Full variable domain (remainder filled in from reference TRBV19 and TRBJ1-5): DGGITQSPKYLFRKEGQNVTLSCEQNLNHDAMYWYRQDPGQGLRLIYYSQIVNDFQKGDIAEGYSVSREKKESFPLTVTSAQKNPTAFYLCASRTGTPNQPQHFGDGTRLSIL.

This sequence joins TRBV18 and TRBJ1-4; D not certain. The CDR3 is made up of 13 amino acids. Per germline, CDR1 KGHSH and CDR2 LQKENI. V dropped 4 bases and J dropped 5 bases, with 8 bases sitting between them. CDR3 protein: CASSQELNEKLFF. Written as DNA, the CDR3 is TGTGCCAGCTCACAGGAGCTAAATGAAAAACTGTTTTTT.

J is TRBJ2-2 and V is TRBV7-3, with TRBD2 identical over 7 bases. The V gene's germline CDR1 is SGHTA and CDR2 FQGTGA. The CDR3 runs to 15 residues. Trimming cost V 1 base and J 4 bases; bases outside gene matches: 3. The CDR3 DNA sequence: TGTGCCAGCAGCTTAAACGGGGGGAGCACCGGGGAGCTGTTTTTT. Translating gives CASSLNGGSTGELFF.

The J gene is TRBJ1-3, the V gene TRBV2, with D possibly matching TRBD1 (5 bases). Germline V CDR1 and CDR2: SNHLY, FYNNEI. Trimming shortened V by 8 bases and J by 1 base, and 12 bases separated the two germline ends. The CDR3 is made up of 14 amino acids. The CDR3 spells CASRQSQSGNTIYF. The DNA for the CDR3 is TGTGCCAGCCGACAGTCACAGTCTGGAAACACCATATATTTT.

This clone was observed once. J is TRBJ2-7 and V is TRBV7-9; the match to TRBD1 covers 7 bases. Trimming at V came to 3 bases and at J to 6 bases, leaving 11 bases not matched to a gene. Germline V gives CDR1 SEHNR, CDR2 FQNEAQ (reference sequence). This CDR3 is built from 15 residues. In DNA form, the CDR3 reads TGTGCCAGCAGCTTTTCCAGGGGGTTGGCAGGCGAGCAGTACTTC. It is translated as CASSFSRGLAGEQYF.

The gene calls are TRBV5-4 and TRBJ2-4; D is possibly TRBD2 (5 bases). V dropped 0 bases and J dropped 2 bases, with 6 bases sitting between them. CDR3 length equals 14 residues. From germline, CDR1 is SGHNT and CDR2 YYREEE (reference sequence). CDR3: CASSLAGTKNIQYF. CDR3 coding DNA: TGTGCCAGCAGCTTGGCGGGGACCAAAAACATTCAGTACTTC.

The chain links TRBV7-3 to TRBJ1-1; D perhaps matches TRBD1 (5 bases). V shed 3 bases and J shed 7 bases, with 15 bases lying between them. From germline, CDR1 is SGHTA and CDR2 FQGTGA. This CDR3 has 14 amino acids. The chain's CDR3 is CASSFTSGVGEAFF. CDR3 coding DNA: TGTGCCAGCAGCTTTACATCGGGGGTAGGTGAAGCTTTCTTT.

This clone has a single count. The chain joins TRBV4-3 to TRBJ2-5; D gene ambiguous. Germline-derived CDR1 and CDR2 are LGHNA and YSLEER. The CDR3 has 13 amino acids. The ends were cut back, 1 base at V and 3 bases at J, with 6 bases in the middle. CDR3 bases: TGCGCCAGCAGCCAAGGTCCCGAAGAGACCCAGTACTTC. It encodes CASSQGPEETQYF.

CDR3 sequence: CASSLDREGYSNQPQHF. CDR3 DNA: TGTGCCAGCTCACTGGACAGGGAGGGGTATAGCAATCAGCCCCAGCATTTT. The chain has TRBV18 and TRBJ1-5; TRBD1 matches 8 bases. The CDR3 spans 17 residues. The germline V gene has CDR1 KGHSH and CDR2 LQKENI. V lost 4 bases to trimming and J lost 0 bases; unmatched junction nucleotides: 8. Looking up the rest from reference TRBV18 and TRBJ1-5 gives the full variable domain: NAGVMQNPRHLVRRRGQEARLRCSPMKGHSHVYWYRQLPEEGLKFMVYLQKENIIDESGMPKERFSAEFPKEGPSILRIQQVVRGDSAAYFCASSLDREGYSNQPQHFGDGTRLSIL.

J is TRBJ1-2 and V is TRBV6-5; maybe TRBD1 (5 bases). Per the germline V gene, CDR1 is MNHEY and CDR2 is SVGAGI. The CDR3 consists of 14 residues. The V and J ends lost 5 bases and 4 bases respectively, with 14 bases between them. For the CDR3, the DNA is TGTGCCAGCAGTCCCGCGGGACCGCGCTATGGCTACACCTTC. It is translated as CASSPAGPRYGYTF.

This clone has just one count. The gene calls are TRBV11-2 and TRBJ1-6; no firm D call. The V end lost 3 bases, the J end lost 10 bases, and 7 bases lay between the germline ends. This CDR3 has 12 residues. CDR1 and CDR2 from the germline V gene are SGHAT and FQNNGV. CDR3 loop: CASSFFGSPLHF. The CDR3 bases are TGTGCCAGCAGCTTTTTTGGATCACCCCTCCACTTT.

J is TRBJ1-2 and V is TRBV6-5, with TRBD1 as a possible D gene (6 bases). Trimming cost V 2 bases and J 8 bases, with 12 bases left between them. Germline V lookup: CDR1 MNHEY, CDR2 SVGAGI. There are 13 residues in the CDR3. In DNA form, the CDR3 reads TGTGCCAGCAGTTACGAGGGGGAAAGAGGCTACACCTTC. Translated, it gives CASSYEGERGYTF.

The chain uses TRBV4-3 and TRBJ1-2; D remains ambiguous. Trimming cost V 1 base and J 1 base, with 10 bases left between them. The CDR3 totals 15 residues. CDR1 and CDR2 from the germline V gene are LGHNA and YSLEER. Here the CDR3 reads CASSQANRLNYGYTF. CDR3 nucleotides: TGCGCCAGCAGCCAAGCTAACCGTCTTAACTATGGCTACACCTTC.

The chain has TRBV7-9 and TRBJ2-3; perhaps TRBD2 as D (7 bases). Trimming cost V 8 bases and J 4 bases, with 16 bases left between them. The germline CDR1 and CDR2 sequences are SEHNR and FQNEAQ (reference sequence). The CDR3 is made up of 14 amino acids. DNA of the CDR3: TGTGCCAGCGAGCCTGGCGGGGGCCCAGATACGCAGTATTTT. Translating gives CASEPGGGPDTQYF.

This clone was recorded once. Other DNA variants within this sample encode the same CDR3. The CDR3 loop reads CASSPGTGNTGELFF. The CDR3 coding sequence is TGCGCCAGCAGTCCCGGGACAGGGAACACCGGGGAGCTGTTTTTT. V is TRBV5-1 and J is TRBJ2-2; the match to TRBD1 covers 8 bases. Germline trimming cut 5 bases from V and 1 base from J; bases unmatched to any gene: 4. CDR3 length: 15 amino acids. Germline values: CDR1 SGHRS, CDR2 YFSETQ.

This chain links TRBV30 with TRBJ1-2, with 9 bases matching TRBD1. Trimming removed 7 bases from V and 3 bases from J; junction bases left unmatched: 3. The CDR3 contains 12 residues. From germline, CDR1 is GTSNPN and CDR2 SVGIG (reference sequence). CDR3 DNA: TGTGCCTCGGGACAGGGCGACTATGGCTACACCTTC. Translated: CASGQGDYGYTF.

The CDR3 region has the DNA TGTGCCTGGAGTGTCGGCGGGGCGGCGCAGTACTTC. Residues: CAWSVGGAAQYF. The chain combines TRBV30 with TRBJ2-7; perhaps TRBD2 as D (6 bases). The V end was cut by 0 bases, the J end by 9 bases, with 12 bases between. Germline V gene sequence: CDR1 GTSNPN, CDR2 SVGIG (reference sequence). The CDR3 contains 12 residues.

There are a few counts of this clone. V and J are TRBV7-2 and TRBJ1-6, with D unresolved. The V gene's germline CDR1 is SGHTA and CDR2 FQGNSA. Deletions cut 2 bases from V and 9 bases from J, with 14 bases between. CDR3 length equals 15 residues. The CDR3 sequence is CASSLQASLSSPLHF. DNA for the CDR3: TGTGCCAGCAGCTTACAGGCTAGCTTATCTTCACCCCTCCACTTT. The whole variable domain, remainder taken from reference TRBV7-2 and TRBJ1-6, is GAGVSQSPSNKVTEKGKDVELRCDPISGHTALYWYRQSLGQGLEFLIYFQGNSAPDKSGLPSDRFSAERTGGSVSTLTIQRTQQEDSAVYLCASSLQASLSSPLHFGNGTRLTVT.

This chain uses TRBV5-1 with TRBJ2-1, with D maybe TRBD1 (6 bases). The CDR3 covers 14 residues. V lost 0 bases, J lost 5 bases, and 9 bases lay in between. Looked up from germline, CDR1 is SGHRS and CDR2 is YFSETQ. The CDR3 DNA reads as TGCGCCAGCAGCTTGGGGACAGTAAACAATGAGCAGTTCTTC. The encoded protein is CASSLGTVNNEQFF.

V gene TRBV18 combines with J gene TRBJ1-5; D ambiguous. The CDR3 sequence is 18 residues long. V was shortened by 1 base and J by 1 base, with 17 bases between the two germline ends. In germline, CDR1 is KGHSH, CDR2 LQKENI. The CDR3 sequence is CASSPRNILGESNQPQHF. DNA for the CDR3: TGTGCCAGCTCACCACGGAATATCTTAGGCGAGAGCAATCAGCCCCAGCATTTT.

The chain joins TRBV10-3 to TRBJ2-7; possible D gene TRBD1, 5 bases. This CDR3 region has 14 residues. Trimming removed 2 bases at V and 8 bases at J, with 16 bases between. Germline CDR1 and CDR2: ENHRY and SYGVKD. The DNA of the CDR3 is TGTGCCATCAGTGAGACGAGACAGCAAAGGAAGCAGTACTTC. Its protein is CAISETRQQRKQYF.

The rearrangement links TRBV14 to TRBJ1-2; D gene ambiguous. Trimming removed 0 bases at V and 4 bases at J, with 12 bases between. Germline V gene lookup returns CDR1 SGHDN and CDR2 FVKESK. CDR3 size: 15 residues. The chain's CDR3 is CASSQDLRTGYGYTF. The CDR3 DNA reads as TGTGCCAGCAGCCAAGATCTTCGGACGGGCTATGGCTACACCTTC.

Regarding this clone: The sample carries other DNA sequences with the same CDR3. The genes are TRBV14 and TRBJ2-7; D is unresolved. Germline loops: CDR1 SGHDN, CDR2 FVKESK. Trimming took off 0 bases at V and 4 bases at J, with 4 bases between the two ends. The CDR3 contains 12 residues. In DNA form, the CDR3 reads TGTGCCAGCAGCCAAGACGCGTACGAGCAGTACTTC. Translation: CASSQDAYEQYF.

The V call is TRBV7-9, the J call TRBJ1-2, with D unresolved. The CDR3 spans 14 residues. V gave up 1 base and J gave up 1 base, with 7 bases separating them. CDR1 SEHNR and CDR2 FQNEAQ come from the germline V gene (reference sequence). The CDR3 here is CASSLGVLNYGYTF. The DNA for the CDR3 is TGTGCCAGCAGCTTAGGGGTCCTTAACTATGGCTACACCTTC.

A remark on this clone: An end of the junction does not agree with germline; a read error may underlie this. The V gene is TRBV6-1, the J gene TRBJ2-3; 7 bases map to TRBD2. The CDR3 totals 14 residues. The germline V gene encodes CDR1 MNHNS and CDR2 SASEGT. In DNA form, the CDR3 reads TGTGCCAGCTCGGGGTTAGCGGGCACAGGTACGCAGTATTTT. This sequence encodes CASSGLAGTGTQYF.

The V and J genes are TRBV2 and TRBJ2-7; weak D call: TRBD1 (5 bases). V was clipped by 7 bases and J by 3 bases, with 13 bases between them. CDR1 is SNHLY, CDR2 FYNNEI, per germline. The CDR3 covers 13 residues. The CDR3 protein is CASNQRTNYEQYF. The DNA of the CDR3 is TGTGCCAGCAATCAACGGACAAACTACGAGCAGTACTTC.

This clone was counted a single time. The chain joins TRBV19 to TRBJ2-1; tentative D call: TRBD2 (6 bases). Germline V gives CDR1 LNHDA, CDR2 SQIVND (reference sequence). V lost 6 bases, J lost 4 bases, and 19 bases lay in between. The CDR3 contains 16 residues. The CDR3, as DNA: TGTGCCAGTAGCCCCCTCCAAACGGGGAGGTACAATGAGCAGTTCTTC. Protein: CASSPLQTGRYNEQFF.